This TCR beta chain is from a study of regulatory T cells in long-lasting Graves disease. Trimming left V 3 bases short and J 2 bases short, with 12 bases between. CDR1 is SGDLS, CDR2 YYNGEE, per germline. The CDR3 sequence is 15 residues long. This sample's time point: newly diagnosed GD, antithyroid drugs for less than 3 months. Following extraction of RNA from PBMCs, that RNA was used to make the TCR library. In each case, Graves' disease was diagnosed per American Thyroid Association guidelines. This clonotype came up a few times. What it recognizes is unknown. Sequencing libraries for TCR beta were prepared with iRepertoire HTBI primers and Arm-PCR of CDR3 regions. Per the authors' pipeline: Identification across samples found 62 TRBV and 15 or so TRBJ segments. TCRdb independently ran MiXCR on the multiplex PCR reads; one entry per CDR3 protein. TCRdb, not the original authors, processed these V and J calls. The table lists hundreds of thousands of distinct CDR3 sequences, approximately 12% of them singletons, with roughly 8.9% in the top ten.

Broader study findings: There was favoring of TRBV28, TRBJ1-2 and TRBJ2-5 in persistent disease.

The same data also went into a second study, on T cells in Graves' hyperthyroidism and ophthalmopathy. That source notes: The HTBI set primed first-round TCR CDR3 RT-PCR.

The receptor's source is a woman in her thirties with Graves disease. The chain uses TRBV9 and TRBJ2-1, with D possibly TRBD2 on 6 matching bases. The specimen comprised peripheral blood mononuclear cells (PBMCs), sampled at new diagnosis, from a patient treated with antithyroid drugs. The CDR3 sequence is CASSGRDSPYNEQFF. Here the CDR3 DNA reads TGTGCCAGCAGCGGCCGGGACTCCCCCTACAATGAGCAGTTCTTC.